Listed below are T cell receptor beta chains from one sample, sequenced in a study of cytomegalovirus exposure and HLA in healthy donors. Generated by immunoSEQ multiplex PCR, the TCRdb table keeps only in-frame clones and is missing some. The sample consists of more than 65,000 clones, approximately 74% of them appearing once. Sequencing was performed on PBMCs. The receptors were sampled from a woman in her fifties or sixties in good health and CMV-seropositive. Each CDR3 is given with its conserved first and last residue. Fields, in order: J gene, D gene, clone size, V gene, CDR3 protein, CDR3 DNA. A D gene is named only where the DNA matches it firmly. For some rows the clone size is stated as once, few or many, or as a class when expanded; others skip it.

>TRBJ2-7|.|few|TRBV5-1
CASSWNSQIDYEQYF
TGCGCCAGCAGCTGGAACAGTCAGATAGACTACGAGCAGTACTTC
>TRBJ2-3|TRBD1|.|TRBV19
CASSQDRGLDTQYF
TGTGCCAGTAGTCAGGACAGGGGGCTTGATACGCAGTATTTT
>TRBJ2-7|TRBD2|.|TRBV29-1
CSVESGGSYEQYF
TGCAGCGTTGAGTCGGGGGGCTCCTACGAGCAGTACTTC
>TRBJ2-1|TRBD2|few|TRBV4-1
CASSQGLAQYNEQFF
TGCGCCAGCAGCCAGGGACTAGCGCAGTACAATGAGCAGTTCTTC
>TRBJ1-4|.|.|TRBV2
CASSASPRKLFF
TGTGCCAGCAGCGCCTCACCTAGAAAACTGTTTTTT
>TRBJ1-2|.|once|TRBV28
CASSLSSTQYTF
TGTGCCAGCAGTTTATCCTCAACCCAGTACACCTTC
>TRBJ1-5|TRBD1|.|TRBV27
CASSAGGQGANQPQHF
TGTGCCAGCAGCGCGGGAGGACAGGGGGCAAATCAGCCCCAGCATTTT
>TRBJ2-5|TRBD2|.|TRBV4-2
CASSLGTSGPPGTQYF
TGTGCCAGCAGCCTGGGGACTAGCGGTCCCCCAGGGACCCAGTACTTC
>TRBJ1-6|TRBD1|.|TRBV25-1
CASSDLVTGVGSPLHF
TGTGCCAGCAGTGATCTGGTGACAGGGGTTGGTTCACCCCTCCACTTT
>TRBJ2-1|.|.|TRBV7-2
CASSRDSYNEQFF
TGTGCCAGCAGCCGGGACTCTTACAATGAGCAGTTCTTC